The rows below give T cell receptor beta chains drawn from one sample of a study of shared clonotypes between healthy human individuals. Produced via immunoSEQ multiplex PCR; TCRdb's table is partial and in-frame only. The sample includes about 2.5 million clones, around 93% seen only once; the top ten take 0.37%. The source material was naive CD4+ T cells from PBMCs. The source of these receptors is a man aged 18 to 30 in good health. Some clones in this sample may be carry-over from other donors' samples. CDR3s include the opening cysteine and the closing phenylalanine or tryptophan. D genes are given only for firm matches. Clone size, where shown, is once, few, many, or a class for clones that have expanded.

TRBJ2-1,.,TRBV25-1,.,TGTGCCAGCCGTCGGGACTCCTACAATGAGCAGTTCTTC,CASRRDSYNEQFF
TRBJ2-5,.,TRBV19,.,TGTGCCAGTAAGTGTGGGGGGCGAGTGGGGACCCAGTACTTC,CASKCGGRVGTQYF
TRBJ1-5,.,TRBV27,.,TGTGCCAGCCTTAGGGGATGCCAGCCCCAGCATTTT,CASLRGCQPQHF
TRBJ1-5,.,TRBV19,TRBD1,TGTGCCAGTAGTATAATAACAGGGGCCAATCAGCCCCAGCATTTT,CASSIITGANQPQHF
TRBJ1-1,.,TRBV5-1,.,TGCGCCAGCAGCTTCTCGACGAACACTGAAGCTTTCTTT,CASSFSTNTEAFF
TRBJ1-5,.,TRBV19,.,TGTGCCAGTAGGCGACGGGAGCTTAGCAATCAGCCCCAGCATTTT,CASRRRELSNQPQHF
TRBJ1-4,few,TRBV9,TRBD1,TGTGCCAGCAGCGTGGAGGGACAGGGAGATGAAAAACTGTTTTTT,CASSVEGQGDEKLFF
TRBJ1-4,few,TRBV7-9,.,TGTGCCAGCAGCTTAATTGCGAGGGAAAAACTGTTTTTT,CASSLIAREKLFF
TRBJ1-1,.,TRBV5-1,TRBD1,TGCGCCAGCAGCTGGGGGACAGGGAGGAACACTGAAGCTTTCTTT,CASSWGTGRNTEAFF
TRBJ2-3,.,TRBV28,.,TGTGCCAGCAGTTTAGAGGGAGATACGCAGTATTTT,CASSLEGDTQYF
TRBJ2-5,.,TRBV27,.,TGTGCCAGCAGTCCCAGACCGGCGCAAGAGACCCAGTACTTC,CASSPRPAQETQYF
TRBJ2-7,.,TRBV7-2,.,TGTGCCAGCAGCTTAGGGCAGGGCGCTTACTACGAGCAGTACTTC,CASSLGQGAYYEQYF
TRBJ2-1,.,TRBV2,TRBD1,TGTGCCAGCAGGCGGGACAGGTCTAGCAATGAGCAGTTCTTC,CASRRDRSSNEQFF
TRBJ2-1,.,TRBV5-1,.,TGCGCCAGCAGCCCAACTACTTCCACCTACAATGAGCAGTTCTTC,CASSPTTSTYNEQFF
TRBJ1-1,.,TRBV7-2,.,TGTGCCAGCAGCTTCCTTGGGGTTGACACTGAAGCTTTCTTT,CASSFLGVDTEAFF
TRBJ1-4,.,TRBV6-1,TRBD1,TGTGCCAGCAGTGTACAGGGGGCTATTAGTGAAAAACTGTTTTTT,CASSVQGAISEKLFF
TRBJ1-4,.,TRBV5-1,.,TGCGCCAGCAGCTTGGCCCAAACACCAACTAATGAAAAACTGTTTTTT,CASSLAQTPTNEKLFF
TRBJ1-5,.,TRBV9,TRBD1,TGTGCCAGCAGCGGGGGACAGGGGACGTTCAATCAGCCCCAGCATTTT,CASSGGQGTFNQPQHF
TRBJ2-3,.,TRBV11-2,.,TGTGCCAGCAGCTTTGGGGGACTCACAGATACGCAGTATTTT,CASSFGGLTDTQYF
TRBJ2-7,.,TRBV28,.,TGTGCCAGCAGTTTACCATACAGGGTGGGTGGAGAGCAGTACTTC,CASSLPYRVGGEQYF
TRBJ1-1,once,TRBV18,.,TGTGCCAGCTCCTCATTGGGACCTACAGCGATGAACACTGAAGCTTTCTTT,CASSSLGPTAMNTEAFF
TRBJ2-3,.,TRBV7-2,TRBD2,TGTGCCAGCAGCCTGGTAGCGGGAGGGGGAGATACGCAGTATTTT,CASSLVAGGGDTQYF
TRBJ2-7,.,TRBV2,TRBD2,TGTGCCAGCAGCGGACTAGCGGGACCGTCCTACGAGCAGTACTTC,CASSGLAGPSYEQYF
TRBJ2-7,.,TRBV2,.,TGTGCCAGCAGTGACCAGGGTATGGGCTACGAGCAGTACTTC,CASSDQGMGYEQYF
TRBJ2-5,.,TRBV5-1,.,TGCGCCAGCAGCTTAAGGCAGTCGCAGGGGACCCAGTACTTC,CASSLRQSQGTQYF
TRBJ2-7,once,TRBV7-2,.,TGTGCCAGCAGCTTAGCTGCAGGGCCCTACGAGCAGTACTTC,CASSLAAGPYEQYF
TRBJ2-3,.,TRBV7-6,TRBD1,TGTGCCAGCAGCTCCCCCGGAGGGACAGGGGATACGCAGTATTTT,CASSSPGGTGDTQYF
TRBJ2-3,.,TRBV7-2,.,TGTGCCAGCAGCTTGCAGGGGTTAAAAGATACGCAGTATTTT,CASSLQGLKDTQYF